Listed below are T cell receptor beta chains from one sample, sequenced in a study of blood T cell repertoires in COVID-19. TCRdb's copy holds only in-frame clones and misses some; the assay was immunoSEQ multiplex PCR. The sample contains roughly 170,000 clones, 88% of which appear only once. The source material was peripheral blood. The receptors shown here come from a man in his sixties with acute or convalescent COVID-19. CDR3s include the opening cysteine and the closing phenylalanine or tryptophan. The order of the fields is clone size, V gene, J gene, CDR3 protein. For some rows the clone size is stated as once, few or many, or as a class when expanded; others skip it.

>.|TRBV6-5|TRBJ1-3
CASSLQGNTIYF
>.|TRBV10-3|TRBJ2-1
CAISDNLAGVSNEQFF
>.|TRBV11-3|TRBJ2-3
CASSLGAGGSTDTQYF
>.|TRBV7-9|TRBJ2-5
CASRRQEGSAQYF
>.|TRBV24-1|TRBJ2-1
CATSGNSANEQFF
>.|TRBV7-9|TRBJ2-3
CASSRYFISGRTDTQYF
>once|TRBV30|TRBJ1-3
CAWSFGGSGNTIYF
>.|TRBV19|TRBJ1-2
CASSIDLGSSYGYTF
>.|TRBV9|TRBJ1-1
CASSPSRQALWTEAFF
>.|TRBV9|TRBJ1-2
CASSVVEANYGYTF
>.|TRBV6-5|TRBJ2-1
CASSYRDNEQFF
>.|TRBV5-4|TRBJ2-5
CASSLDSAETQYF
>.|TRBV27|TRBJ1-4
CASSKRGAANEKLFF
>.|TRBV20-1|TRBJ2-5
CSAGGTAQETQYF
>.|TRBV27|TRBJ1-2
CASSPGAGAGGYTF
>.|TRBV14|TRBJ2-5
CASSRVPGTQYF
>.|TRBV27|TRBJ1-2
CASSFLRQGVLNYGYTF
>.|TRBV10-3|TRBJ2-2
CAISQNTGELFF
>.|TRBV5-6|TRBJ1-5
CASSLRTGSSNQPQHF
>once|TRBV5-1|TRBJ2-2
CASSRPTGGTGELFF
>.|TRBV20-1|TRBJ1-2
CSASIGTVYGYTF
>.|TRBV7-9|TRBJ1-4
CASSSAGLNEKLFF
>.|TRBV12-3/TRBV12-4|TRBJ1-1
CASSGMGRGEAFF
>few|TRBV3-1/TRBV3-2|TRBJ2-1
CASRKGLAVLNEQFF
>.|TRBV10-1|TRBJ2-5
CASSESVRVETQYF
>.|TRBV5-1|TRBJ2-2
CASSLIGAGELFF
>.|TRBV11-2|TRBJ2-1
CASSSFGLAGGFSYNEQFF
>.|TRBV28|TRBJ2-5
CASSPGQGSWSETQYF
>.|TRBV6-5|TRBJ2-1
CASSPLRGGEQFF
>.|TRBV19|TRBJ2-1
CASSIRGTGGRNEQFF
>.|TRBV7-9|TRBJ2-7
CASSFRDRGILEQYF